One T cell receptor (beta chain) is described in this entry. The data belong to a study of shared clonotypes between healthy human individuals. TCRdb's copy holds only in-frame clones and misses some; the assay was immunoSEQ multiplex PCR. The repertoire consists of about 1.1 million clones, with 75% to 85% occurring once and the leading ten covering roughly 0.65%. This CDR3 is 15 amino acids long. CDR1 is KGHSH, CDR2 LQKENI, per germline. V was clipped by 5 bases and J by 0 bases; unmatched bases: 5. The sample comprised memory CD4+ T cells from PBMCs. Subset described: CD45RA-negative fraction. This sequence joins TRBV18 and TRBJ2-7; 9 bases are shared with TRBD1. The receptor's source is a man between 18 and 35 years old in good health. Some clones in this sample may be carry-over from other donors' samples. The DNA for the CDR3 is TGTGCCAGCTCAAAAACGACAGGGGGCTCCTACGAGCAGTACTTC. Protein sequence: CASSKTTGGSYEQYF.